Below are 8 T cell receptor beta chains sequenced from a single sample in a study of blood T cells in healthy people across ages. Alongside a J-beta primer mix, a sample-barcoded 5' primer served in a second PCR lasting about 7 to 12 cycles. TCRdb analysed the 5' RACE reads with MiXCR anew, one entry per CDR3 protein. The sample has hundreds of thousands of distinct CDR3 sequences; about 61% are singletons. Source material: blood. These receptors were obtained from a man aged 35 to 55 in good health.

This clonotype was seen only a few times. This chain connects TRBV20-1 to TRBJ1-1; 10 nucleotides match TRBD1. This CDR3 is 13 amino acids long. Looked up from germline, CDR1 is DFQATT and CDR2 is SNEGSKA (reference sequence). The V and J ends lost 3 bases and 4 bases, in that order; junction bases with no gene match: 2. The CDR3 loop is CSARRTGGTEAFF. Written as DNA, the CDR3 is TGCAGTGCTAGGAGGACAGGGGGCACTGAAGCTTTCTTT.

The chain employs TRBV4-1 and TRBJ2-1; D gene unclear. Germline lookup yields CDR1 MGHRA and CDR2 YSYEKL. This CDR3 is 16 amino acids long. V was shortened by 1 base and J by 0 bases, with 10 bases between the two germline ends. CDR3: CASSQGRGYSYNEQFF. In DNA form, the CDR3 reads TGCGCCAGCAGCCAAGGGAGAGGATACTCCTACAATGAGCAGTTCTTC.

The chain couples TRBV7-9 to TRBJ2-5; D gene unclear. The CDR3 extends over 13 amino acids. The V end was cut by 6 bases, the J end by 8 bases, with 16 bases between. CDR1 is SEHNR and CDR2 is FQNEAQ in the germline V gene (reference sequence). Here the CDR3 reads CASSRSPFGTQYF. The DNA of the CDR3 is TGTGCCAGCAGTCGGAGCCCGTTCGGTACCCAGTACTTC.

Written as DNA, the CDR3 is TGTGCCAGCTCACCAATTCCCGCCAGGGTGGATAACTATGGCTACACCTTC. As protein: CASSPIPARVDNYGYTF. The chain has TRBV18 and TRBJ1-2; possible D gene TRBD1, 5 bases. The CDR3 length is 17 residues. CDR1 KGHSH and CDR2 LQKENI come from the germline V gene. The V and J ends lost 2 bases and 1 base respectively, with 17 bases between them.

J is TRBJ2-5 and V is TRBV5-1, with D perhaps given as TRBD1 or TRBD2 (5 bases each). V lost 2 bases and J lost 5, with 16 bases in between. The CDR3 spans 15 residues. Germline V CDR1 and CDR2: SGHRS, YFSETQ. The CDR3 DNA reads as TGCGCCAGCAGCTTCGGGACCAGGAATGGGGAGACCCAGTACTTC. The encoded protein is CASSFGTRNGETQYF.

A few counts support this clonotype. The chain recombines TRBV7-2 with TRBJ2-1; 9 bases are a match to TRBD2. The J segment lost 5 bases and the V segment lost 5 bases, leaving 16 bases of the junction unmatched. Per the germline V gene, CDR1 is SGHTA and CDR2 is FQGNSA. This CDR3 has 18 residues. In nucleotides, the CDR3 is TGTGCCAGCAGCCTAAGGATGCCTAGCGGGATAGGTGACAATGAGCAGTTCTTC. Amino acids: CASSLRMPSGIGDNEQFF.

The chain carries TRBV2 and TRBJ1-1; D unresolved. V was trimmed by 6 bases and J by 5 bases, leaving 16 bases between them. The CDR3 covers 14 residues. Germline V gene sequence: CDR1 SNHLY, CDR2 FYNNEI. The DNA of the CDR3 is TGTGCCAGCAGCCGGCGGGGTAGTAATACTGAAGCTTTCTTT. Translated, it gives CASSRRGSNTEAFF. Full variable domain (rest looked up from reference TRBV2 and TRBJ1-1): EPEVTQTPSHQVTQMGQEVILRCVPISNHLYFYWYRQILGQKVEFLVSFYNNEISEKSEIFDDQFSVERPDGSNFTLKIRSTKLEDSAMYFCASSRRGSNTEAFFGQGTRLTVV.

This clonotype has a handful of counts. This chain links TRBV27 with TRBJ2-3; D ambiguous. The V gene lost 5 bases and the J gene lost 0 bases, with 12 bases spanning the gap. The CDR3 loop spans 15 amino acids. Per the germline V gene, CDR1 is MNHEY and CDR2 is SMNVEV (reference sequence). CDR3: CASSPQLISTDTQYF. As DNA, the CDR3 is TGTGCCAGCAGTCCCCAGCTAATTAGCACAGATACGCAGTATTTT.